The TCR beta chain under discussion was sequenced for a study of regulatory T cells in long-lasting Graves disease. This clonotype came up a few times. Trimming at V came to 2 bases and at J to 14 bases, leaving 8 bases not matched to a gene. This CDR3 spans 14 amino acids. The germline gives CDR1 MNHEY, CDR2 SVGEGT. To make TCR beta libraries, researchers used iRepertoire HTBI primers and Arm-PCR of CDR3 regions. TCRdb analysed the multiplex PCR reads with MiXCR anew, one entry per CDR3 protein. This sample carries roughly 490,000 distinct CDR3 sequences, approximately 23% of them seen once, and the ten largest clones take 13%. The sample's time point: persistent/refractory GD, antithyroid drugs over 5 years with positive TRAb. Isolated PBMC RNA provided the starting material for the TCR library.

The chain is built from TRBV6-2 or TRBV6-3 and TRBJ1-6, with 8 bases matching TRBD1. The receptor comes from a female donor with Graves disease. The sequences come from peripheral blood mononuclear cells (PBMCs), collected when the disease was refractory, from a patient treated with antithyroid drugs. Here the CDR3 DNA reads TGTGCCAGCAGTTACGGGACAGGCCCCCCTGCCCTCCACTTT. Its translation is CASSYGTGPPALHF.